Shown below are 20 T cell receptor beta chains from a single sample sequenced in a study of shared clonotypes between healthy human individuals. Repertoires were generated with immunoSEQ multiplex PCR, while TCRdb's copy carries only in-frame clones and drops some. Of millions of clones in the sample, 85% to 95% were seen once. Material: naive CD4+ T cells sorted from blood. Subset noted: CD45RA+ positively selected. Receptors originate from a man aged 18-30 years in good health.

V usage is TRBV9 and J usage is TRBJ2-7, with D perhaps given as TRBD1 or TRBD2 (5 bases each). Deletions cut 3 bases from V and 2 bases from J, with 21 bases between. The CDR3 loop spans 17 amino acids. Germline CDR1 and CDR2: SGDLS and YYNGEE. The CDR3: CASSGGAAVLRPYEQYF. CDR3 DNA sequence: TGTGCCAGCAGCGGAGGGGCGGCGGTCCTCCGACCCTACGAGCAGTACTTC.

The chain combines TRBV30 with TRBJ1-3, with TRBD1 matching over 10 bases. The CDR3 sequence is 15 residues long. The ends lost 3 bases at V and 2 bases at J; junction bases unmatched: 4. CDR1 and CDR2 from the germline V gene are GTSNPN and SVGIG (reference sequence). CDR3 sequence reads: CAWSRQGAAGNTIYF. DNA for the CDR3: TGTGCCTGGAGCCGACAGGGGGCCGCTGGAAACACCATATATTTT.

This clone has only one observation. The same CDR3 arises from other DNA sequences in this sample as well. This sequence joins TRBV9 and TRBJ1-6, with D possibly being TRBD1 (5 bases). V lost 0 bases and J 1 base, leaving 11 bases between the germline ends. The CDR3 is made up of 17 amino acids. CDR1 SGDLS and CDR2 YYNGEE come from the germline V gene. For the CDR3, the DNA is TGTGCCAGCAGCGTAGGTAGGGGCGGTTCCTATAATTCACCCCTCCACTTT. It codes for CASSVGRGGSYNSPLHF.

The chain recombines TRBV6-5 with TRBJ1-4, with TRBD1 as a possible D gene (5 bases). Trimming left V 0 bases short and J 5 bases short, with 7 bases between. This CDR3 has 14 amino acids. From germline, CDR1 is MNHEY and CDR2 SVGAGI. CDR3 nucleotides: TGTGCCAGCAGTTACTCGAACAGGAATGAAAAACTGTTTTTT. Encoded protein: CASSYSNRNEKLFF.

This sequence joins TRBV5-1 and TRBJ2-7; D remains unclear. This CDR3 has 14 amino acids. V dropped 0 bases and J dropped 3 bases, with 10 bases sitting between them. In germline, CDR1 is SGHRS, CDR2 YFSETQ. CDR3 bases: TGCGCCAGCAGCTTGGCCGCGCCCGTCTACGAGCAGTACTTC. Translated: CASSLAAPVYEQYF.

The chain uses TRBV2 and TRBJ2-5, with D possibly TRBD2 on 5 matching bases. Trimming stripped 1 base from V and 5 bases from J, with 11 bases between. Germline V gene data show CDR1 as SNHLY and CDR2 as FYNNEI. The CDR3 contains 14 residues. The DNA of the CDR3 is TGTGCCAGCAGTGAAGTAAGCGGTGGGGAGACCCAGTACTTC. Translated: CASSEVSGGETQYF.

The chain uses TRBV5-4 and TRBJ2-1; 7 nucleotides agree with TRBD2. Germline V CDR1 and CDR2: SGHNT, YYREEE (reference sequence). V lost 5 bases and J lost 10; bases outside the gene matches: 12. This CDR3 comprises 14 residues. This chain's CDR3 is CASRYAGTNREQFF. CDR3 DNA sequence: TGTGCCAGCAGGTATGCCGGGACTAACAGAGAGCAGTTCTTC. The full variable domain, completed using reference TRBV5-4 and TRBJ2-1, is ETGVTQSPTHLIKTRGQQVTLRCSSQSGHNTVSWYQQALGQGPQFIFQYYREEENGRGNFPPRFSGLQFPNYSSELNVNALELDDSALYLCASRYAGTNREQFFGPGTRLTVL.

The chain recombines TRBV6-1 with TRBJ1-1, with 7 bases fitting TRBD1. Germline-derived CDR1 and CDR2 are MNHNS and SASEGT. The V gene end was trimmed by 8 bases and the J gene end by 2 bases; junction bases not matched to a gene: 11. The CDR3 spans 15 residues. The CDR3 region is CASQTGTDTNTEAFF. Here the CDR3 DNA reads TGTGCCAGCCAAACCGGGACAGACACTAACACTGAAGCTTTCTTT.

This clone was counted once. The rearrangement joins TRBV15 to TRBJ1-5; D not resolved. V was cut by 1 base and J by 2 bases, with 12 bases left in between. The CDR3 covers 16 residues. Per the germline V gene, CDR1 is LNHNV and CDR2 is YYDKDF (reference sequence). The CDR3 sequence is CATSRGERVGNQPQHF. In nucleotides, the CDR3 is TGTGCCACCAGCAGAGGGGAGCGTGTGGGCAATCAGCCCCAGCATTTT.

The chain carries TRBV30 and TRBJ2-6; TRBD1 is a possible D gene (5 bases). Looked up from germline, CDR1 is GTSNPN and CDR2 is SVGIG (reference sequence). This CDR3 has 15 amino acids. V gave up 3 bases and J gave up 2 bases, with 11 bases separating them. In DNA form, the CDR3 reads TGTGCCTGGAGAAAGACAGCAACTGGGGCCAACGTCCTGACTTTC. Its translation: CAWRKTATGANVLTF.

The count of this clone is one. The V gene is TRBV7-2, the J gene TRBJ2-1; 9 bases match TRBD2. CDR1 SGHTA and CDR2 FQGNSA come from the germline V gene. V lost 1 base and J lost 4; bases outside the gene matches: 2. CDR3 length: 15 amino acids. CDR3 DNA sequence: TGTGCCAGCAGCTTAGGGAGCGGGAGGTACAATGAGCAGTTCTTC. It codes for CASSLGSGRYNEQFF.

The V and J genes are TRBV6-1 and TRBJ1-5; TRBD1 might be the D (5 bases). V was cut by 6 bases and J by 6 bases, with 12 bases left in between. CDR1 and CDR2 (germline): MNHNS, SASEGT. CDR3 size: 13 residues. CDR3 nucleotide sequence: TGTGCCAGCAGCGGGACGTCTCCTCAGCCCCAGCATTTT. Protein product: CASSGTSPQPQHF.

CDR3 sequence: CATGKPTNEKLFF. CDR3 nucleotide sequence: TGTGCCACCGGGAAGCCAACTAATGAAAAACTGTTTTTT. This chain uses TRBV15 with TRBJ1-4; no firm D call. The V gene lost 8 bases and the J gene lost 0 bases, with 7 bases spanning the gap. Per the germline V gene, CDR1 is LNHNV and CDR2 is YYDKDF (reference sequence). The length of the CDR3 is 13 residues. Full variable domain (outside the CDR3, taken from reference TRBV15 and TRBJ1-4): DAMVIQNPRYQVTQFGKPVTLSCSQTLNHNVMYWYQQKSSQAPKLLFHYYDKDFNNEADTPDNFQSRRPNTSFCFLDIRSPGLGDTAMYLCATGKPTNEKLFFGSGTQLSVL.

The rearrangement joins TRBV28 to TRBJ1-2; 9 bases are shared with TRBD1. The V segment lost 1 base and the J segment 4 bases; nucleotides outside the gene matches: 7. CDR3 length: 16 residues. Germline values: CDR1 MDHEN, CDR2 SYDVKM. CDR3 amino acids: CASSLLVGQGGYGYTF. The CDR3 DNA sequence: TGTGCCAGCAGTTTATTGGTGGGACAGGGAGGCTATGGCTACACCTTC.

This chain uses TRBV2 with TRBJ1-2; weak D call: TRBD1 (5 bases). V was cut by 7 bases and J by 4 bases, with 13 bases left in between. Germline CDR1 is SNHLY and CDR2 is FYNNEI. The CDR3 consists of 13 residues. CDR3 region: CASNQEGSYGYTF. The CDR3 DNA reads as TGTGCCAGCAACCAGGAGGGGAGCTATGGCTACACCTTC.

This clone was observed a handful of times. The genes are TRBV5-1 and TRBJ2-2; D is ambiguous. Between the trimmed V and J ends, which lost 6 bases and 3 bases, there was a span of 12 bases. There are 14 residues in the CDR3. The germline V gene has CDR1 SGHRS and CDR2 YFSETQ. DNA of the CDR3: TGCGCCAGCACGGCAGACACATACACCGGGGAGCTGTTTTTT. This encodes CASTADTYTGELFF.

This chain uses TRBV10-2 with TRBJ2-7; D possibly corresponds to TRBD2 (6 bases). The CDR3 runs to 14 residues. Looked up from germline, CDR1 is WSHSY and CDR2 is SAAADI. Trimming pared 10 bases from V and 2 bases from J, leaving 18 bases between. The CDR3 here is CAISTGTWAYEQYF. CDR3 nucleotide sequence: TGCGCCATCAGCACGGGGACTTGGGCCTACGAGCAGTACTTC.

Concerning this clone itself: This specimen includes other DNA sequences encoding the same CDR3. The chain carries TRBV9 and TRBJ1-1; no firm D call. The V and J ends lost 0 bases and 5 bases respectively, with 11 bases between them. Germline lookup yields CDR1 SGDLS and CDR2 YYNGEE. This CDR3 spans 14 amino acids. The CDR3 nucleotides are TGTGCCAGCAGCGTAGGGAGGGCGAATACTGAAGCTTTCTTT. Translated, it gives CASSVGRANTEAFF.

The chain couples TRBV28 to TRBJ2-7, with 11 bases fitting TRBD1. J lost 9 bases, V lost 7 bases, and 5 bases had no gene match. This CDR3 has 12 residues. CDR1 MDHEN and CDR2 SYDVKM come from the germline V gene. The CDR3 here is CASIQDRGRQYF. The CDR3 coding sequence is TGTGCCAGCATTCAGGACAGGGGGCGGCAGTACTTC.

The chain joins TRBV7-6 to TRBJ2-3, with 9 bases lining up with TRBD2. Germline assignment: CDR1 SGHVS and CDR2 FNYEAQ. This CDR3 is built from 15 residues. V lost 4 bases, J lost 7 bases, and 9 bases stayed unmatched. CDR3 residues: CASSSISGSAHTQYF. In DNA, the CDR3 is TGTGCCAGCAGCTCTATTAGCGGGAGTGCACATACGCAGTATTTT.